The 9 T cell receptor beta chains presented below share a single source sample, sequenced in a study of OX40 agonist ivuxolimab in advanced cancers. Assay used: immunoSEQ multiplex PCR; TCRdb lists only in-frame clones, some missing. The top ten hold about 10% of the sample, which has tens of thousands of clones, about 80% seen once. The material was CD4+ or CD8+ T cells sorted from blood, obtained in a trial of the OX40 agonist ivuxolimab. These receptors were taken from an adult with an advanced solid tumor such as melanoma, head and neck, liver or kidney cancer.

This clone occurred a few times. The J gene is TRBJ2-7, the V gene TRBV28, with TRBD1 identical over 8 bases. This CDR3 comprises 16 residues. Germline V gene sequence: CDR1 MDHEN, CDR2 SYDVKM. Trimming removed 1 base from V and 3 bases from J; junction bases left unmatched: 8. CDR3 sequence: CASSLSAGGGHYEQYF. In DNA, the CDR3 is TGTGCCAGCAGTTTATCGGCAGGGGGCGGTCACTACGAGCAGTACTTC.

The chain uses TRBV19 and TRBJ2-4, with 8 bases lining up with TRBD1. Germline CDR1 is LNHDA and CDR2 is SQIVND (reference sequence). This CDR3 is built from 13 residues. The ends lost 4 bases at V and 8 bases at J; junction bases unmatched: 4. CDR3 loop: CASSKTGGDIQYF. CDR3 in DNA: TGTGCCAGTAGTAAAACAGGGGGAGACATTCAGTACTTC.

The chain links TRBV10-3 to TRBJ2-3; D ambiguous. V lost 3 bases to trimming and J lost 2 bases, with 6 bases between them. Germline V gene sequence: CDR1 ENHRY, CDR2 SYGVKD. The CDR3 extends over 13 amino acids. The CDR3 sequence is CAISDGLTDTQYF. The CDR3 bases are TGTGCCATCAGTGACGGCCTCACAGATACGCAGTATTTT.

This sequence joins TRBV28 and TRBJ2-7, with D possibly matching TRBD1 (6 bases). CDR3 size: 16 residues. Trimming removed 4 bases at V and 0 bases at J, with 16 bases between. Germline CDR1 reads MDHEN; CDR2 reads SYDVKM. Here the CDR3 DNA reads TGTGCCAGCAGTTACGTACATACAGGGAGCTCCTACGAGCAGTACTTC. Its protein product is CASSYVHTGSSYEQYF.

The rearrangement joins TRBV7-9 to TRBJ1-2; D uncertain. The CDR3 covers 15 residues. Looked up from germline, CDR1 is SEHNR and CDR2 is FQNEAQ (reference sequence). Trimming took 1 base from V and 6 from J, leaving 15 bases between them. The CDR3 DNA follows: TGTGCCAGCAGCTTAGTATCCACCGGGATGAATGGCTACACCTTC. This encodes CASSLVSTGMNGYTF. The full variable domain, with the rest looked up from reference TRBV7-9 and TRBJ1-2, is DTGVSQNPRHKITKRGQNVTFRCDPISEHNRLYWYRQTLGQGPEFLTYFQNEAQLEKSRLLSDRFSAERPKGSFSTLEIQRTEQGDSAMYLCASSLVSTGMNGYTFGSGTRLTVV.

The chain combines TRBV7-8 with TRBJ2-7; D gene unclear. CDR1 is SGHVS and CDR2 is FQNEAQ in the germline V gene. The V end was cut by 5 bases, the J end by 2 bases, with 7 bases between. This CDR3 is built from 12 residues. The CDR3 DNA sequence: TGTGCCAGCAGCCCCGGAGCCTACGAGCAGTACTTC. It specifies CASSPGAYEQYF.

The chain uses TRBV4-2 and TRBJ1-3; no definite D call. Germline CDR1 reads LGHNA; CDR2 reads YNFKEQ. V was shortened by 0 bases and J by 0 bases, with 9 bases between the two germline ends. CDR3 length equals 16 residues. The CDR3 region is CASSQDQQFSGNTIYF. The CDR3 DNA sequence: TGTGCCAGCAGCCAAGATCAACAGTTCTCTGGAAACACCATATATTTT.

The V call is TRBV5-6, the J call TRBJ2-3; D perhaps matches TRBD2 (6 bases). CDR3 length: 14 residues. V was cut by 1 base and J by 8 bases, with 14 bases left in between. Germline V CDR1 and CDR2: SGHDT, YYEEEE. This CDR3 is CASSLRLGEGTQYF. The DNA of the CDR3 is TGTGCCAGCAGCTTGAGACTAGGAGAGGGTACGCAGTATTTT.

The chain uses TRBV7-9 and TRBJ2-5; D is unresolved. The germline gives CDR1 SEHNR, CDR2 FQNEAQ (reference sequence). Trimming left V 2 bases short and J 0 bases short, with 10 bases between. The CDR3 consists of 15 residues. This chain's CDR3 is CASSLSVPYQETQYF. The DNA of the CDR3 is TGTGCCAGCAGCTTATCGGTACCGTACCAAGAGACCCAGTACTTC.